The 25 T cell receptor beta chains in this list originate from one sample, sequenced in a study of shared clonotypes between healthy human individuals. Generated by immunoSEQ multiplex PCR, the TCRdb table keeps only in-frame clones and is missing some. Among about 590,000 clones listed, nearly 97% were seen once. Terminally differentiated effector memory CD45RA+ cells were excluded by CCR7 positive selection of CD45RO-negative cells. Sequencing was carried out using naive CD8+ T cells sorted from blood. These TCRs come from a woman in her twenties or thirties in good health.

The chain is built from TRBV30 and TRBJ2-7; D gene unclear. The CDR3 has 11 residues. Germline lookup yields CDR1 GTSNPN and CDR2 SVGIG (reference sequence). V was clipped by 0 bases and J by 4 bases, with 4 bases between them. As DNA, the CDR3 is TGTGCCTGGAGTGTGAAATACGAGCAGTACTTC. Encoded protein: CAWSVKYEQYF.

The V gene is TRBV7-9, the J gene TRBJ2-5; maybe TRBD2 (6 bases). This CDR3 region has 14 residues. Germline V gene lookup returns CDR1 SEHNR and CDR2 FQNEAQ (reference sequence). Trimming took 2 bases from V and 5 from J, leaving 12 bases between them. CDR3 amino acids: CASSLNLAGETQYF. The DNA for the CDR3 is TGTGCCAGCAGCTTAAATCTGGCGGGGGAGACCCAGTACTTC.

The chain has TRBV7-8 and TRBJ2-7; 10 bases line up with TRBD2. The CDR3 runs 15 residues. With 4 bases clipped from V and 4 bases from J, the junction kept 7 bases outside the gene matches. CDR1 and CDR2 from the germline V gene are SGHVS and FQNEAQ. This CDR3 is CASSSWTSGTYEQYF. The CDR3, as DNA: TGTGCCAGCAGCTCCTGGACTAGCGGCACTTACGAGCAGTACTTC.

The V and J genes are TRBV7-9 and TRBJ2-7; TRBD2 matches 9 bases. This CDR3 contains 15 residues. Germline V gene data show CDR1 as SEHNR and CDR2 as FQNEAQ (reference sequence). V shed 7 bases, J shed 3 bases, and the junction held 10 bases outside the gene matches. The CDR3 loop reads CASTKNSGSFYEQYF. DNA for the CDR3: TGTGCCAGCACCAAAAATAGCGGGAGTTTCTACGAGCAGTACTTC. Variable domain in full (rest from reference TRBV7-9 and TRBJ2-7): DTGVSQNPRHKITKRGQNVTFRCDPISEHNRLYWYRQTLGQGPEFLTYFQNEAQLEKSRLLSDRFSAERPKGSFSTLEIQRTEQGDSAMYLCASTKNSGSFYEQYFGPGTRLTVT.

This clone occurred once. The V call is TRBV5-3, the J call TRBJ1-4; D is perhaps TRBD1 (5 bases). TRBV5-3 is classed as an ORF, of uncertain function. Trimming took off 1 base at V and 7 bases at J, with 17 bases between the two ends. This CDR3 spans 16 amino acids. The DNA of the CDR3 is TGTGCCAGAAGCTTGAGTATAAGGGGCGGGGGTGAAAAACTGTTTTTT. Translating gives CARSLSIRGGGEKLFF.

To note about this clone: At the DNA level, this CDR3 is encoded by other sequences in the same sample as well. The CDR3 region is CASSYGLAADTQYF. Written as DNA, the CDR3 is TGTGCCAGCAGTTACGGACTAGCAGCAGATACGCAGTATTTT. V and J are TRBV6-5 and TRBJ2-3; 8 nucleotides align to TRBD2. The V gene's germline CDR1 is MNHEY and CDR2 SVGAGI. V was clipped by 2 bases and J by 4 bases; unmatched bases: 2. There are 14 residues in the CDR3.

The chain is built from TRBV10-1 and TRBJ2-1, with D possibly being TRBD2 (6 bases). CDR3 length: 16 amino acids. Germline V gene sequence: CDR1 WNHNN, CDR2 SYGVQD (reference sequence). Trimming removed 3 bases from V and 0 bases from J, with 12 bases in between. In DNA form, the CDR3 reads TGCGCCAGCAGTGACCGGACTACGAGCTCCTACAATGAGCAGTTCTTC. Residues: CASSDRTTSSYNEQFF.

J is TRBJ2-2 and V is TRBV5-4; D remains ambiguous. Deletions cut 1 base from V and 2 bases from J, with 6 bases between. The CDR3 sequence is 14 residues long. Germline assignment: CDR1 SGHNT and CDR2 YYREEE (reference sequence). CDR3 sequence (DNA): TGTGCCAGCAGCTTGCTAGTCAACACCGGGGAGCTGTTTTTT. Protein: CASSLLVNTGELFF. The entire variable domain, with the rest obtained from reference TRBV5-4 and TRBJ2-2, is as follows: ETGVTQSPTHLIKTRGQQVTLRCSSQSGHNTVSWYQQALGQGPQFIFQYYREEENGRGNFPPRFSGLQFPNYSSELNVNALELDDSALYLCASSLLVNTGELFFGEGSRLTVL.

The rearrangement joins TRBV29-1 to TRBJ2-2, with D unresolved. The CDR3 has 13 residues. The V end was cut by 3 bases, the J end by 6 bases, with 11 bases between. Germline CDR1 SQVTM, CDR2 ANQGSEA. The CDR3 region is CSVERQWSGELFF. CDR3 nucleotide sequence: TGCAGCGTTGAGCGGCAGTGGTCCGGGGAGCTGTTTTTT.

This rearrangement joins TRBV4-1 to TRBJ2-1; 9 bases map to TRBD2. The CDR3 totals 13 residues. Germline values: CDR1 MGHRA, CDR2 YSYEKL. V lost 1 base to trimming and J lost 16 bases; unmatched junction nucleotides: 8. The CDR3, as DNA: TGCGCCAGCAGCCAAGTTGACACTAGCGGGTTATTCTTC. It specifies CASSQVDTSGLFF.

The chain has TRBV7-2 and TRBJ2-7; 7 positions agree with TRBD2. This CDR3 is built from 19 residues. V lost 0 bases and J lost 1; bases outside the gene matches: 15. Germline assignment: CDR1 SGHTA and CDR2 FQGNSA. The CDR3: CASSLAGLAGDLESYEQYF. CDR3 in DNA: TGTGCCAGCAGCTTAGCGGGTCTGGCGGGAGACCTTGAATCCTACGAGCAGTACTTC.

This sequence joins TRBV5-6 and TRBJ1-1; D call uncertain. Germline assignment: CDR1 SGHDT and CDR2 YYEEEE. V shed 3 bases and J shed 0 bases, with 12 bases lying between them. This CDR3 is built from 15 residues. The CDR3 reads CASSWRGSMNTEAFF. CDR3 DNA: TGTGCCAGCAGCTGGCGAGGTAGCATGAACACTGAAGCTTTCTTT.

The CDR3 nucleotides read TGTGCCAGCAGCAAGCTTCGACTAGCGGGAAATGAGCAGTTCTTC. Protein sequence: CASSKLRLAGNEQFF. The rearrangement links TRBV21-1 to TRBJ2-1; TRBD2 is the table's D call and was not checked against the DNA. TRBV21-1 has pseudogene status. The CDR3 has 15 residues.

The V gene is TRBV7-9, the J gene TRBJ1-2; D is uncertain. The germline gives CDR1 SEHNR, CDR2 FQNEAQ (reference sequence). Trimming removed 6 bases at V and 6 bases at J, with 29 bases between. CDR3 size: 18 residues. CDR3 residues: CASSPPGQTPHTEDGYTF. The CDR3 nucleotides read TGTGCCAGCAGTCCACCCGGCCAGACACCTCACACGGAGGATGGCTACACCTTC.

The rearrangement joins TRBV5-4 to TRBJ2-7; 7 bases agree with TRBD2. CDR3 length equals 13 residues. Germline lookup yields CDR1 SGHNT and CDR2 YYREEE (reference sequence). The V and J ends lost 4 bases and 3 bases, in that order; junction bases with no gene match: 4. The CDR3 loop reads CASSHGLGYEQYF. The CDR3 region has the DNA TGTGCCAGCAGCCATGGACTAGGCTACGAGCAGTACTTC.

V usage is TRBV9 and J usage is TRBJ2-3, with D possibly being TRBD2 (5 bases). Trimming took off 0 bases at V and 4 bases at J, with 6 bases between the two ends. The CDR3 runs 13 residues. Germline assignment: CDR1 SGDLS and CDR2 YYNGEE. The CDR3 loop is CASSVGGSDTQYF. CDR3 nucleotide sequence: TGTGCCAGCAGCGTAGGCGGGTCAGATACGCAGTATTTT.

The chain uses TRBV15 and TRBJ2-1; the D gene is possibly TRBD2 (6 bases). The V end lost 0 bases, the J end lost 0 bases, and 6 bases lay between the germline ends. Germline values: CDR1 LNHNV, CDR2 YYDKDF (reference sequence). The CDR3 runs 15 residues. Here the CDR3 DNA reads TGTGCCACCAGCAGAGAGCGGGGCTCCTACAATGAGCAGTTCTTC. Encoded protein: CATSRERGSYNEQFF.

The rearrangement joins TRBV27 to TRBJ2-7; TRBD1 matches at 8 bases. Germline assignment: CDR1 MNHEY and CDR2 SMNVEV (reference sequence). The length of the CDR3 is 15 residues. J lost 4 bases, V lost 5 bases, and 10 bases had no gene match. CDR3 region: CASSLIPTGGYEQYF. CDR3 DNA: TGTGCCAGCAGTCTCATCCCCACAGGGGGGTACGAGCAGTACTTC.

The rearrangement uses TRBV27 and TRBJ2-7, with D possibly TRBD2 on 6 matching bases. Germline-derived CDR1 and CDR2 are MNHEY and SMNVEV (reference sequence). V was pared by 2 bases and J by 0 bases, with 11 bases between. CDR3 size: 15 residues. The CDR3 coding sequence is TGTGCCAGCAGTTTAGTCCCCGGGAGCTCCTACGAGCAGTACTTC. It translates to CASSLVPGSSYEQYF.

V and J are TRBV7-9 and TRBJ2-3, with 12 bases that match TRBD2. V gave up 4 bases and J gave up 2 bases; unmatched junction bases: 4. The CDR3 extends over 16 amino acids. The germline CDR1 and CDR2 sequences are SEHNR and FQNEAQ (reference sequence). CDR3: CASSYLAGGTTDTQYF. CDR3 DNA sequence: TGTGCCAGCAGCTACCTAGCGGGAGGGACCACAGATACGCAGTATTTT.

The chain joins TRBV5-8 to TRBJ2-3; TRBD1 is a possible D gene (6 bases). CDR1 is SGHTS, CDR2 YDEGEE, per germline. The germline V and J ends were trimmed by 0 bases and 4 bases, with 12 bases remaining between them. The CDR3 has 15 residues. The CDR3, as DNA: TGTGCCAGCAGCTTGGAGCAGGGGTCGTCAGATACGCAGTATTTT. It translates to CASSLEQGSSDTQYF.

The rearrangement joins TRBV7-9 to TRBJ2-1; D call uncertain. V was pared by 5 bases and J by 7 bases, with 9 bases between. The CDR3 has 12 amino acids. Germline V gene lookup returns CDR1 SEHNR and CDR2 FQNEAQ (reference sequence). The CDR3 here is CASSISGNEQFF. The CDR3 DNA is TGTGCCAGCAGCATCAGTGGTAATGAGCAGTTCTTC.

The chain couples TRBV5-1 to TRBJ2-1, with 9 nucleotides matching TRBD2. CDR3 length: 12 amino acids. Germline trimming cut 4 bases from V and 9 bases from J; bases unmatched to any gene: 2. The germline CDR1 and CDR2 sequences are SGHRS and YFSETQ. CDR3 sequence: CASSLSGGEQFF. For the CDR3, the DNA is TGCGCCAGCAGCCTTAGCGGGGGTGAGCAGTTCTTC.

The chain couples TRBV7-9 to TRBJ2-1; D is unresolved. The V end was cut by 0 bases, the J end by 3 bases, with 6 bases between. This CDR3 is 14 amino acids long. The V gene's germline CDR1 is SEHNR and CDR2 FQNEAQ (reference sequence). CDR3 bases: TGTGCCAGCAGCTTAGCGGAGCACTACAATGAGCAGTTCTTC. Translation gives CASSLAEHYNEQFF.

V usage is TRBV18 and J usage is TRBJ2-7, with 7 positions matching TRBD1. The germline gives CDR1 KGHSH, CDR2 LQKENI. The CDR3 totals 13 residues. The V and J ends lost 6 bases and 0 bases, in that order; junction bases with no gene match: 2. CDR3 bases: TGTGCCAGCTCTGACAGGGCCTCCTACGAGCAGTACTTC. This gives the protein CASSDRASYEQYF.